The 7 T cell receptor beta chains below come from one sample, sequenced in a study of T cells in women clearing cervical HPV infection. The protocol was immunoSEQ multiplex PCR, while the TCRdb copy is restricted to in-frame clones and leaves out a portion. The table for this sample gives tens of thousands of clones. Sequenced material: blood buffy coat. All receptors come from a woman between 18 and 75 years old with a cervical HPV16 infection that either progressed to CIN3+ or cleared (not recorded which).

On this clone itself: From the germline J gene comes the end of the CDR3, since the read stops 3 residues before it. Other DNA sequences in this specimen translate into the identical CDR3. The rearrangement uses TRBV6-2 or TRBV6-3 and TRBJ2-7; 8 bases are shared with TRBD1. The CDR3 spans 16 residues. J lost 0 bases, V lost 2 bases, and 6 bases had no gene match. Germline values: CDR1 MNHEY, CDR2 SVGEGT. The CDR3 spells CASSYGTGAPSYEQYF. The CDR3 bases that were read are TGTGCCAGCAGTTACGGGACAGGCGCACCCTCCTACGAG.

To note about this clone: The read ends 3 residues early relative to the CDR3; the germline J gene fills the gap. The chain uses TRBV10-3 and TRBJ1-2; tentative D call: TRBD1 (5 bases). The germline V and J ends were trimmed by 6 bases and 3 bases, with 23 bases remaining between them. Per the germline V gene, CDR1 is ENHRY and CDR2 is SYGVKD. The CDR3 sequence is 17 residues long. CDR3 DNA (partial): TGTGCCATCAGACGAGCGGGTTATCTGCAGGGATACTATGGC. Its protein is CAIRRAGYLQGYYG. The whole CDR3 protein reads CAIRRAGYLQGYYGYTF.

Remarks on this clone: The observed sequence ends 3 residues before the CDR3 terminus, with the missing tail filled in from the germline J gene. The chain is built from TRBV7-8 and TRBJ1-1; D is uncertain. Trimming took off 5 bases at V and 3 bases at J, with 7 bases between the two ends. CDR1 is SGHVS, CDR2 FQNEAQ, per germline. The CDR3 is 12 residues long. The CDR3 is CASSVGHTEAFF. The part of the CDR3 DNA that was read is TGTGCCAGCAGCGTTGGCCACACTGAA.

About this clone itself: The read terminates 3 residues before the CDR3 end, so the remaining end is supplied by the germline J gene. This chain connects TRBV5-1 to TRBJ2-1; 10 bases align to TRBD2. The ends lost 3 bases at V and 7 bases at J; junction bases unmatched: 4. CDR1 is SGHRS, CDR2 YFSETQ, per germline. CDR3 length: 14 residues. CDR3 in amino acids: CASSSSGRWNEQFF. The sequenced CDR3 bases are TGCGCCAGCAGCTCTAGCGGGAGATGGAATGAG.

With regard to this clone: The CDR3 end falls 3 residues outside the read, so it is completed with the germline J gene. The gene calls are TRBV13 and TRBJ2-5, with D perhaps matching TRBD1 (6 bases). Germline V gene lookup returns CDR1 PRHDT and CDR2 FYEKMQ (reference sequence). This CDR3 has 13 residues. This chain's CDR3 is CASSLAQGITQYF. The sequenced part of the CDR3 DNA is TGTGCCAGCAGCTTAGCTCAGGGGATAACC. Full variable domain (rest looked up from reference TRBV13 and TRBJ2-5): AAGVIQSPRHLIKEKRETATLKCYPIPRHDTVYWYQQGPGQDPQFLISFYEKMQSDKGSIPDRFSAQQFSDYHSELNMSSLELGDSALYFCASSLAQGITQYFGPGTRLLVL.

Concerning this clone itself: The read finishes 3 residues shy of the CDR3 end, and the germline J gene is used to complete it. V is TRBV6-1 and J is TRBJ1-1; TRBD1 agrees at 7 bases. Germline assignment: CDR1 MNHNS and CDR2 SASEGT. With 1 base clipped from V and 0 bases from J, the junction kept 2 bases outside the gene matches. The CDR3 sequence is 15 residues long. The chain's CDR3 is CASSEGQGLNTEAFF. CDR3 DNA (partial): TGTGCCAGCAGTGAAGGACAGGGTTTGAACACTGAA.

Comment on this clone: The sequenced fragment ends 3 residues before the CDR3 boundary, so the rest is inferred from the germline J gene. The chain has TRBV11-2 and TRBJ2-3; no clear D gene. Germline CDR1 SGHAT, CDR2 FQNNGV. The CDR3 has 15 residues. CDR3 region: CASSNAGGSNQPQYF. The sequenced CDR3 bases are TGTGCCAGCAGCAACGCCGGCGGAAGCAATCAGCCG. The whole variable domain, remainder taken from reference TRBV11-2 and TRBJ2-3, is EAGVAQSPRYKIIEKRQSVAFWCNPISGHATLYWYQQILGQGPKLLIQFQNNGVVDDSQLPKDRFSAERLKGVDSTLKIQPAKLEDSAVYLCASSNAGGSNQPQYFGPGTRLTVL.